Each of the 18 T cell receptor beta chains below was sequenced from the same sample in a study of T cell repertoires in cytomegalovirus infection. No cognate antigen is known for these TCRs. Each CDR3 protein gets one entry after TCRdb re-called the reads with MiXCR. The sample consists of approximately 150,000 distinct CDR3 sequences, 20% to 25% of them appearing once. The starting material was CD8+ T cells from cultured PBMCs, obtained from culture after CMV antigen stimulation. Receptor source: a human donor in good health (CMV status not recorded). Some clones in this sample may be carry-over from other donors' samples.

The V gene is TRBV28, the J gene TRBJ1-2; 8 nucleotides match TRBD1. The CDR3 totals 15 residues. The J segment lost 4 bases and the V segment lost 2 bases, leaving 6 bases of the junction unmatched. CDR1 is MDHEN and CDR2 is SYDVKM in the germline V gene. The CDR3 DNA follows: TGTGCCAGCAGTTTACAGGGGGCGAGCGGCTATGGCTACACCTTC. Its translation: CASSLQGASGYGYTF.

The chain has TRBV6-9 and TRBJ1-2, with TRBD1 matching 8 bases. Germline values: CDR1 MNHGY, CDR2 SVAAGI. CDR3 size: 13 residues. With 3 bases clipped from V and 7 bases from J, the junction kept 4 bases outside the gene matches. The CDR3 nucleotides are TGTGCCAGCAGTTACTTGGACAGGGCTGGCTACACCTTC. Translated: CASSYLDRAGYTF.

This clonotype was counted only a few times. J is TRBJ2-1 and V is TRBV7-2; D call uncertain. The CDR3 runs to 11 residues. The germline V gene encodes CDR1 SGHTA and CDR2 FQGNSA. The V gene lost 6 bases and the J gene lost 8 bases, with 8 bases spanning the gap. The CDR3 loop reads CASRALHEQFF. The CDR3 coding sequence is TGTGCCAGCAGGGCCCTACATGAGCAGTTCTTC.

This clonotype showed up just a few times. V is TRBV7-3 and J is TRBJ2-1; 7 bases match TRBD1. CDR3 size: 15 residues. The germline V gene encodes CDR1 SGHTA and CDR2 FQGTGA. Trimming at V came to 5 bases and at J to 1 base, leaving 5 bases not matched to a gene. The CDR3 DNA follows: TGTGCCAGCAGCCCTCGGGGACAGTCCTACAATGAGCAGTTCTTC. Translating it yields CASSPRGQSYNEQFF.

This clonotype was counted a few times. The rearrangement uses TRBV6-6 and TRBJ2-4; the D gene is possibly TRBD2 (5 bases). This CDR3 comprises 12 residues. Trimming removed 11 bases at V and 5 bases at J, with 13 bases between. Per germline, CDR1 MNHNY and CDR2 SVGAGI (reference sequence). CDR3 nucleotides: TGTGCCGCCGAGGGTGGTCAAAACATTCAGTACTTC. It specifies CAAEGGQNIQYF.

This clonotype was counted between two and nine times. The V gene is TRBV12-3 or TRBV12-4, the J gene TRBJ1-2, with D possibly TRBD1 on 5 matching bases. V lost 5 bases to trimming and J lost 7 bases, with 17 bases between them. The CDR3 is 14 amino acids. The CDR3 sequence: CASSPAGGGSGYTF. The CDR3 DNA reads as TGTGCCAGCAGTCCCGCGGGGGGTGGGAGTGGCTACACCTTC.

This clonotype was detected a few times. The chain combines TRBV6-2 or TRBV6-3 with TRBJ2-5; 8 bases are a match to TRBD1. Germline trimming cut 6 bases from V and 1 base from J; bases unmatched to any gene: 10. The CDR3 loop spans 16 amino acids. Germline-derived CDR1 and CDR2 are MNHEY and SVGEGT. DNA for the CDR3: TGTGCCAGCAGCGGACAGGGACGGAGGTTCCAAGAGACCCAGTACTTC. Protein: CASSGQGRRFQETQYF.

A few counts support this clonotype. V usage is TRBV27 and J usage is TRBJ2-7; 7 bases align to TRBD1. Trimming at V came to 9 bases and at J to 3 bases, leaving 5 bases not matched to a gene. The CDR3 covers 12 residues. Germline V gene data show CDR1 as MNHEY and CDR2 as SMNVEV (reference sequence). CDR3 DNA: TGTGCCAGTGGCCGGGACAGCTACGAGCAGTACTTC. This codes for CASGRDSYEQYF.

The chain combines TRBV3-1 with TRBJ2-7; TRBD1 matches at 8 bases. Germline-derived CDR1 and CDR2 are LGHDT and YNNKEL (reference sequence). V trimming: 0 bases; J trimming: 0 bases; junction bases outside the gene matches: 1. The CDR3 runs 15 residues. For the CDR3, the DNA is TGTGCCAGCAGCCAAGAAGGACAGGGCTCCTACGAGCAGTACTTC. Its protein product is CASSQEGQGSYEQYF.

This clonotype was seen more than once but under ten times. The genes are TRBV7-2 and TRBJ1-1; D uncertain. The CDR3 has 12 residues. V was shortened by 1 base and J by 7 bases, with 7 bases between the two germline ends. The V gene's germline CDR1 is SGHTA and CDR2 FQGNSA. CDR3 sequence reads: CASSLVRGEAFF. The CDR3 bases are TGTGCCAGCAGCTTAGTTCGGGGTGAAGCTTTCTTT.

The table lists this clonotype with a few counts. The V gene is TRBV6-1, the J gene TRBJ1-3; no definite D call. Germline V gives CDR1 MNHNS, CDR2 SASEGT. The length of the CDR3 is 19 residues. Trimming took off 4 bases at V and 1 base at J, with 23 bases between the two ends. The CDR3, as DNA: TGTGCCAGCAGTGTACGGGTTGGATGGACGGGAAGGTCTGGAAACACCATATATTTT. Translated: CASSVRVGWTGRSGNTIYF.

The V gene is TRBV12-3 or TRBV12-4, the J gene TRBJ1-2, with 7 bases lining up with TRBD1. This CDR3 comprises 11 residues. Trimming at V came to 4 bases and at J to 8 bases, leaving 1 base not matched to a gene. Here the CDR3 reads CASSSTGGYTF. In DNA form, the CDR3 reads TGTGCCAGCAGTTCGACAGGGGGCTACACCTTC.

The V gene is TRBV4-1, the J gene TRBJ2-2, with D possibly TRBD1 on 5 matching bases. Trimming took off 9 bases at V and 7 bases at J, with 15 bases between the two ends. Germline-derived CDR1 and CDR2 are MGHRA and YSYEKL. The CDR3 length is 13 residues. This chain's CDR3 is CASTYRRGGELFF. The CDR3, as DNA: TGCGCCAGTACATACAGGCGCGGCGGGGAGCTGTTTTTT.

The chain combines TRBV27 with TRBJ2-1; no clear D gene. Trimming removed 6 bases at V and 9 bases at J, with 15 bases between. This CDR3 contains 13 residues. From germline, CDR1 is MNHEY and CDR2 SMNVEV (reference sequence). CDR3 residues: CASSLSPGIEQFF. The DNA of the CDR3 is TGTGCCAGCAGCCTCTCGCCGGGTATTGAGCAGTTCTTC.

This clonotype has just a few counts. The J gene is TRBJ2-2, the V gene TRBV6-2 or TRBV6-3; 7 nucleotides line up with TRBD1. The germline CDR1 and CDR2 sequences are MNHEY and SVGEGT. The CDR3 has 16 residues. The J segment lost 0 bases and the V segment lost 6 bases, leaving 7 bases of the junction unmatched. Here the CDR3 DNA reads TGTGCCAGCAGCCTGACAGGGCTACCGAACACCGGGGAGCTGTTTTTT. Its translation: CASSLTGLPNTGELFF.

This clonotype was seen a handful of times. The chain has TRBV4-1 and TRBJ1-1; no clear D gene. The CDR3 runs to 15 residues. Germline CDR1 and CDR2: MGHRA and YSYEKL. V dropped 1 base and J dropped 1 base, with 10 bases sitting between them. The DNA for the CDR3 is TGCGCCAGCAGCCAAGGTATTGAGGGGAACACTGAAGCTTTCTTT. Residues: CASSQGIEGNTEAFF.

This chain joins TRBV7-6 and TRBJ2-7; 9 bases align to TRBD1. With V trimmed by 5 bases and J by 7 bases, 9 bases remained unmatched. The CDR3 consists of 14 residues. CDR1 is SGHVS, CDR2 FNYEAQ, per germline. The CDR3 loop is CASSPGQGPGEQYF. CDR3 nucleotide sequence: TGTGCCAGCAGCCCCGGACAGGGGCCGGGGGAGCAGTACTTC.

The chain has TRBV7-6 and TRBJ2-7; TRBD1 matches 7 bases. The junction had 4 bases not matched to a gene; V was cut back by 5 bases and J by 9 bases. Germline V gene sequence: CDR1 SGHVS, CDR2 FNYEAQ. This CDR3 spans 11 amino acids. In nucleotides, the CDR3 is TGTGCCAGCAGCGTAGGGGGCGGGCAGTACTTC. This encodes CASSVGGGQYF. The whole variable domain, remainder taken from reference TRBV7-6 and TRBJ2-7, is GAGVSQSPRYKVTKRGQDVALRCDPISGHVSLYWYRQALGQGPEFLTYFNYEAQQDKSGLPNDRFSAERPEGSISTLTIQRTEQRDSAMYRCASSVGGGQYFGPGTRLTVT.